This entry lists 27 T cell receptor beta chains sequenced from one sample in a study of blood T cell repertoires in COVID-19. Some clones are missing from TCRdb's copy, which holds only in-frame ones; the method was immunoSEQ multiplex PCR. The table has more than 250,000 clones, 70% to 90% seen once; the top ten hold roughly 5.2%. Specimen: PBMCs or T cells enriched from blood (not recorded which). These receptors came from a woman aged 25 to 39 who had recovered from COVID-19.

There are many counts of this clone. V gene TRBV5-4 combines with J gene TRBJ2-2; D possibly corresponds to TRBD2 (5 bases). The length of the CDR3 is 14 residues. V lost 4 bases to trimming and J lost 1 base, with 8 bases between them. The germline gives CDR1 SGHNT, CDR2 YYREEE (reference sequence). The chain's CDR3 is CASSSGWNTGELFF. CDR3 nucleotide sequence: TGTGCCAGCAGCAGCGGATGGAACACCGGGGAGCTGTTTTTT.

The chain has TRBV7-8 and TRBJ2-3; TRBD1 aligns across 7 bases. V shed 5 bases and J 4 bases; nucleotides not matched to a gene: 6. CDR1 SGHVS and CDR2 FQNEAQ come from the germline V gene. CDR3 length: 14 residues. CDR3 nucleotide sequence: TGTGCCAGCAGCAGAGGACAGGCCCCAGATACGCAGTATTTT. Its translation: CASSRGQAPDTQYF.

The chain recombines TRBV30 with TRBJ1-6; perhaps TRBD1 as D (5 bases). Deletions cut 2 bases from V and 6 bases from J, with 14 bases between. CDR3 length: 15 residues. The germline gives CDR1 GTSNPN, CDR2 SVGIG (reference sequence). The CDR3 DNA reads as TGTGCCTGGAGTCTGACAGTCGCAATTAATTCACCCCTCCACTTT. As protein: CAWSLTVAINSPLHF.

This chain's CDR3 is CASSPGQGFTNTQYF. In nucleotides, the CDR3 is TGCGCCAGCAGCCCGGGACAGGGTTTTACAAATACGCAGTATTTT. The chain carries TRBV4-1 and TRBJ2-3; 9 bases match TRBD1. The CDR3 has 15 residues. Germline trimming cut 4 bases from V and 7 bases from J; bases unmatched to any gene: 9. Germline V gene lookup returns CDR1 MGHRA and CDR2 YSYEKL.

This clone was detected only a few times. The chain couples TRBV7-2 to TRBJ1-1, with 7 bases aligning to TRBD1. J lost 3 bases, V lost 1 base, and 5 bases had no gene match. Germline-derived CDR1 and CDR2 are SGHTA and FQGNSA. The CDR3 sequence is 15 residues long. CDR3 nucleotides: TGTGCCAGCAGCTTAGTGCCAGGGGGAGACACTGAAGCTTTCTTT. This sequence encodes CASSLVPGGDTEAFF.

The J gene is TRBJ2-3, the V gene TRBV15; 10 nucleotides match TRBD2. The CDR3 consists of 15 residues. Germline V gene sequence: CDR1 LNHNV, CDR2 YYDKDF (reference sequence). V lost 5 bases to trimming and J lost 0 bases; unmatched junction nucleotides: 2. CDR3 sequence: CATSQGLASTDTQYF. The CDR3, as DNA: TGTGCCACCAGCCAGGGACTAGCGAGCACAGATACGCAGTATTTT.

This clone was observed once. The rearrangement uses TRBV2 and TRBJ2-1, with 11 positions matching TRBD2. The V and J ends lost 6 bases and 4 bases, in that order; junction bases with no gene match: 5. CDR3 length equals 15 residues. CDR1 and CDR2 (germline): SNHLY, FYNNEI. The CDR3 nucleotides are TGTGCCAGCAGGGCCGGGACTAGCGGATACAATGAGCAGTTCTTC. Translating it yields CASRAGTSGYNEQFF.

CDR3 in DNA: TGTGCCAGCAGCTCGGGGGGCAGGTGGAGCAATCAGCCCCAGCATTTT. It encodes CASSSGGRWSNQPQHF. The chain couples TRBV7-2 to TRBJ1-5, with D possibly being TRBD1 (6 bases). Germline V gene data show CDR1 as SGHTA and CDR2 as FQGNSA. Trimming left V 4 bases short and J 1 base short, with 14 bases between. The CDR3 sequence is 16 residues long.

The J gene is TRBJ1-2, the V gene TRBV4-2; 7 bases fit TRBD1. The V gene end was trimmed by 0 bases and the J gene end by 5 bases; junction bases not matched to a gene: 6. Germline V CDR1 and CDR2: LGHNA, YNFKEQ. The CDR3 is 15 amino acids. The CDR3 DNA is TGTGCCAGCAGCCAAGATGGAACAGGGGAGTATGGCTACACCTTC. As protein: CASSQDGTGEYGYTF.

This rearrangement joins TRBV6-1 to TRBJ1-2; 7 bases line up with TRBD1. Losses at the gene ends were 0 bases for V and 5 bases for J; bases not matched to a gene: 6. The V gene's germline CDR1 is MNHNS and CDR2 SASEGT. The CDR3 runs to 15 residues. This chain's CDR3 is CASSEARGPGYGYTF. Here the CDR3 DNA reads TGTGCCAGCAGTGAAGCGAGGGGGCCAGGTTATGGCTACACCTTC.

The chain has TRBV7-3 and TRBJ2-3; maybe TRBD2 (6 bases). There are 15 residues in the CDR3. Between the trimmed V and J ends, which lost 0 bases and 2 bases, there was a span of 9 bases. Germline CDR1 reads SGHTA; CDR2 reads FQGTGA. In DNA form, the CDR3 reads TGTGCCAGCAGCTTAACTAGCGGCCACACAGATACGCAGTATTTT. Protein product: CASSLTSGHTDTQYF.

In its sample, this clone was seen once. The rearrangement joins TRBV2 to TRBJ1-6; 7 nucleotides match TRBD1. The V gene's germline CDR1 is SNHLY and CDR2 FYNNEI. V dropped 1 base and J dropped 7; count of bases not matched to a gene: 7. The CDR3 length is 16 residues. The CDR3 coding sequence is TGTGCCAGCAGTGAAGAGGGGGCAGGGTTGAATTCACCCCTCCACTTT. It specifies CASSEEGAGLNSPLHF.

The chain recombines TRBV10-1 with TRBJ2-1, with TRBD2 identical over 7 bases. Trimming cost V 5 bases and J 7 bases; bases outside gene matches: 11. The CDR3 runs to 15 residues. Looked up from germline, CDR1 is WNHNN and CDR2 is SYGVQD (reference sequence). CDR3 sequence: CASSSSTAGVNEQFF. The CDR3 DNA reads as TGCGCCAGCAGTTCGTCTACGGCGGGGGTGAATGAGCAGTTCTTC.

This chain links TRBV19 with TRBJ1-2; tentative D call: TRBD1 (6 bases). The CDR3 contains 14 residues. Germline lookup yields CDR1 LNHDA and CDR2 SQIVND (reference sequence). V lost 4 bases to trimming and J lost 5 bases, with 14 bases between them. The CDR3 DNA follows: TGTGCCAGTAGTACCGGGACACGTTCTTATGGCTACACCTTC. Translation gives CASSTGTRSYGYTF.

The J gene is TRBJ1-6, the V gene TRBV2, with 10 nucleotides matching TRBD1. J lost 14 bases, V lost 6 bases, and 13 bases had no gene match. Per germline, CDR1 SNHLY and CDR2 FYNNEI. This CDR3 region has 15 residues. In nucleotides, the CDR3 is TGTGCCAGCAGACCTCCGGGACAGGGGTGGTTAACCCTCCACTTT. Translated: CASRPPGQGWLTLHF.

The J gene is TRBJ1-3, the V gene TRBV30; 9 bases agree with TRBD1. This CDR3 comprises 13 residues. V was pared by 8 bases and J by 2 bases, with 4 bases of the junction left unmatched. CDR1 and CDR2 from the germline V gene are GTSNPN and SVGIG (reference sequence). CDR3 protein: CATHRGPGNTIYF. CDR3 DNA sequence: TGTGCCACTCACAGGGGGCCTGGAAACACCATATATTTT. Together with reference TRBV30 and TRBJ1-3, the CDR3 gives the full variable domain: SQTIHQWPATLVQPVGSPLSLECTVEGTSNPNLYWYRQAAGRGLQLLFYSVGIGQISSEVPQNLSASRPQDRQFILSSKKLLLSDSGFYLCATHRGPGNTIYFGEGSWLTVV.

The chain combines TRBV6-5 with TRBJ2-7, with 9 bases aligning to TRBD1. The germline gives CDR1 MNHEY, CDR2 SVGAGI. V was clipped by 7 bases and J by 6 bases; unmatched bases: 7. CDR3 size: 13 residues. The CDR3 DNA reads TGTGCCAGCACCCCTGGGACAGGGTCCGAGCAGTACTTC. This sequence encodes CASTPGTGSEQYF.

The chain employs TRBV28 and TRBJ1-1, with 9 bases lining up with TRBD1. The CDR3 runs to 14 residues. The J segment lost 4 bases and the V segment lost 6 bases, leaving 6 bases of the junction unmatched. Germline loops: CDR1 MDHEN, CDR2 SYDVKM. The DNA for the CDR3 is TGTGCCAGCAGGCCCGGGACAGGGAGCACTGAAGCTTTCTTT. Protein: CASRPGTGSTEAFF.

J is TRBJ2-3 and V is TRBV18; 15 bases align to TRBD2. The CDR3 has 18 amino acids. V lost 4 bases and J lost 0; bases outside the gene matches: 5. Germline CDR1 and CDR2: KGHSH and LQKENI. The chain's CDR3 is CASSRGLAGGPSTDTQYF. DNA of the CDR3: TGTGCCAGCTCACGTGGACTAGCGGGGGGGCCGAGCACAGATACGCAGTATTTT.

V usage is TRBV5-1 and J usage is TRBJ2-2, with TRBD2 matching 7 bases. Germline assignment: CDR1 SGHRS and CDR2 YFSETQ. Trimming cost V 3 bases and J 4 bases; bases outside gene matches: 6. The length of the CDR3 is 15 residues. CDR3: CASSSGTTTTGELFF. As DNA, the CDR3 is TGCGCCAGCAGCTCCGGGACTACCACCACCGGGGAGCTGTTTTTT.

This chain connects TRBV18 to TRBJ1-3, with unresolved D. Looked up from germline, CDR1 is KGHSH and CDR2 is LQKENI. There are 17 residues in the CDR3. V lost 3 bases, J lost 0 bases, and 15 bases lay in between. CDR3 DNA: TGTGCCAGCTCACCCACCCCCACGGGAAACTCTGGAAACACCATATATTTT. Translated, it gives CASSPTPTGNSGNTIYF.

The genes are TRBV11-2 and TRBJ2-7; D remains unclear. Germline assignment: CDR1 SGHAT and CDR2 FQNNGV. V lost 4 bases to trimming and J lost 1 base, with 20 bases between them. CDR3 length: 17 residues. CDR3 residues: CASSSQRSPSRSYEQYF. As DNA, the CDR3 is TGTGCCAGCAGCTCCCAAAGAAGCCCCTCAAGATCCTACGAGCAGTACTTC.

The genes are TRBV7-2 and TRBJ1-5, with unresolved D. V dropped 2 bases and J dropped 3 bases, with 5 bases sitting between them. This CDR3 spans 13 amino acids. Germline V gene sequence: CDR1 SGHTA, CDR2 FQGNSA. CDR3 nucleotides: TGTGCCAGCAGCTTACTCTCCAATCAGCCCCAGCATTTT. Encoded protein: CASSLLSNQPQHF.

This chain links TRBV5-1 with TRBJ2-5; TRBD1 agrees at 9 bases. CDR3 length equals 14 residues. V was pared by 4 bases and J by 3 bases, with 4 bases of the junction left unmatched. CDR1 and CDR2 from the germline V gene are SGHRS and YFSETQ. This CDR3 reads CASSTGTGKETQYF. CDR3 sequence (DNA): TGCGCCAGCAGCACCGGGACAGGGAAAGAGACCCAGTACTTC.

The rearrangement joins TRBV6-5 to TRBJ1-2; 7 bases fit TRBD1. This CDR3 comprises 15 residues. The V and J ends lost 6 bases and 7 bases, in that order; junction bases with no gene match: 14. Germline V gene data show CDR1 as MNHEY and CDR2 as SVGAGI. CDR3 bases: TGTGCCAGCAGACCGCCTAGCCAGGGGGGAAGTGGCTACACCTTC. This sequence encodes CASRPPSQGGSGYTF.

This clone was observed a single time. The chain links TRBV5-1 to TRBJ2-1; 11 positions agree with TRBD2. CDR1 SGHRS and CDR2 YFSETQ come from the germline V gene. The CDR3 is made up of 16 amino acids. Trimming cost V 3 bases and J 4 bases; bases outside gene matches: 6. The CDR3 here is CASSSSGTSGYNEQFF. The CDR3 DNA reads TGCGCCAGCAGCTCCTCCGGGACTAGCGGTTACAATGAGCAGTTCTTC.

The chain couples TRBV28 to TRBJ1-3; D might be TRBD1 (5 bases). The ends were cut back, 3 bases at V and 4 bases at J, with 16 bases in the middle. The CDR3 loop spans 16 amino acids. Germline V gives CDR1 MDHEN, CDR2 SYDVKM. CDR3 DNA: TGTGCCAGCAGTTTTTCGGGGGAACTGGGAGGAAACACCATATATTTT. It codes for CASSFSGELGGNTIYF.